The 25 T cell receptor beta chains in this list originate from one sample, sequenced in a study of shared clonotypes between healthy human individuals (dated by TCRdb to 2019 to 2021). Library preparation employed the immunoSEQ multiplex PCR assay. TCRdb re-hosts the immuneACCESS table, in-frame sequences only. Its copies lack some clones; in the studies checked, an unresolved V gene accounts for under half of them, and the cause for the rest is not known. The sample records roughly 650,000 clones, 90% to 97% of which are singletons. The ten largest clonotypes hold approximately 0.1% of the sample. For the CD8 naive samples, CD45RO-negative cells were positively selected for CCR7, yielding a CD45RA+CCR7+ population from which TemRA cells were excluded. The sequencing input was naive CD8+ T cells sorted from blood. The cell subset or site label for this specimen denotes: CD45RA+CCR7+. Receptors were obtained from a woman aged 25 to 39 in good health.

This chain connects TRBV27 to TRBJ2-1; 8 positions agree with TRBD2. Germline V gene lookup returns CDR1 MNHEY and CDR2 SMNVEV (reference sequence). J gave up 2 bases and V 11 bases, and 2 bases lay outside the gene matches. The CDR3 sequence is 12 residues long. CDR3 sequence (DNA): TGTGCCGTACTAGCGGCCTACAATGAGCAGTTCTTC. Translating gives CAVLAAYNEQFF.

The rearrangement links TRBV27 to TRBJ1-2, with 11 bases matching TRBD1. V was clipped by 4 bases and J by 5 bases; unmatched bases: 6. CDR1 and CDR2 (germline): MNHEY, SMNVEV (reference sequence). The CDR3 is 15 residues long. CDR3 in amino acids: CASSYGQGATYGYTF. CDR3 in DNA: TGTGCCAGCAGTTACGGACAGGGGGCGACTTATGGCTACACCTTC.

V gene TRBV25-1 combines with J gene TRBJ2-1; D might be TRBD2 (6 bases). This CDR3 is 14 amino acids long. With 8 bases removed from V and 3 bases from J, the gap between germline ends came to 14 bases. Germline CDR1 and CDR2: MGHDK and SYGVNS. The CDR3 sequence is CASGGTSVYNEQFF. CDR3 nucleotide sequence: TGTGCCAGCGGGGGGACTTCCGTCTACAATGAGCAGTTCTTC.

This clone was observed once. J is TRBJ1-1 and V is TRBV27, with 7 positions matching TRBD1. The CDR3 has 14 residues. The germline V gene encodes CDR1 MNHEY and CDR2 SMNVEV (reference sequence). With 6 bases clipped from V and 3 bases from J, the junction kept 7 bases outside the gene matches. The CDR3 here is CASSYFQGDTEAFF. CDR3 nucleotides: TGTGCCAGCAGCTACTTCCAGGGGGACACTGAAGCTTTCTTT.

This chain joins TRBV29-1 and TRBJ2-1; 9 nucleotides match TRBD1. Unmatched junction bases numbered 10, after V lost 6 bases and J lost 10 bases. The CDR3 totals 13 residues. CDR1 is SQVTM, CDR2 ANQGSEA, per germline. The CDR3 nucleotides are TGCAGCGTCGCCGGGACAGGGCGATGGGAGCAGTTCTTC. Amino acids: CSVAGTGRWEQFF.

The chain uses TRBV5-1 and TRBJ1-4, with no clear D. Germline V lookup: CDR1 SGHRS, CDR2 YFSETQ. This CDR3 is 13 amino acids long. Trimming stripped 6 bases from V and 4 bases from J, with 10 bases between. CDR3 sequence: CASKDGLNEKLFF. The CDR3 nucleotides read TGCGCCAGCAAGGACGGTCTTAATGAAAAACTGTTTTTT. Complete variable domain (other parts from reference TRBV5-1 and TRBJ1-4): KAGVTQTPRYLIKTRGQQVTLSCSPISGHRSVSWYQQTPGQGLQFLFEYFSETQRNKGNFPGRFSGRQFSNSRSEMNVSTLELGDSALYLCASKDGLNEKLFFGSGTQLSVL.

The DNA for the CDR3 is TGTGCCAGCAGAGCATCCCGGACCGAGATGAACACTGAAGCTTTCTTT. It encodes CASRASRTEMNTEAFF. J is TRBJ1-1 and V is TRBV2; D is undetermined. CDR3 length: 16 residues. In germline, CDR1 is SNHLY, CDR2 FYNNEI. With 6 bases removed from V and 0 bases from J, the gap between germline ends came to 17 bases. The full variable domain, with the rest looked up from reference TRBV2 and TRBJ1-1, is EPEVTQTPSHQVTQMGQEVILRCVPISNHLYFYWYRQILGQKVEFLVSFYNNEISEKSEIFDDQFSVERPDGSNFTLKIRSTKLEDSAMYFCASRASRTEMNTEAFFGQGTRLTVV.

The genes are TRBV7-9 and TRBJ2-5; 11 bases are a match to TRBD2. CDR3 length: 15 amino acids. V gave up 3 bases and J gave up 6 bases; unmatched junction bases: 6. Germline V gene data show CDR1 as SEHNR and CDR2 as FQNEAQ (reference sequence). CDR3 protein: CASSLGLAAPKTQYF. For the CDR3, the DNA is TGTGCCAGCAGCTTGGGACTAGCGGCCCCCAAGACCCAGTACTTC.

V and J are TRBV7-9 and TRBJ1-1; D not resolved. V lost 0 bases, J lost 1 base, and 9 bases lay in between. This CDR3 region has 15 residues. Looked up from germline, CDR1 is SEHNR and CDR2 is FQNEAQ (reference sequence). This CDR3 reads CASSLAVGSNTEAFF. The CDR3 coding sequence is TGTGCCAGCAGCTTAGCGGTCGGATCGAACACTGAAGCTTTCTTT.

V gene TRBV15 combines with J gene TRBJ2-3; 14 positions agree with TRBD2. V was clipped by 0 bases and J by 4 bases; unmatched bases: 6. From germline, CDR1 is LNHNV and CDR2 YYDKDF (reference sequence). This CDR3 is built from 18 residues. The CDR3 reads CATSRDLLGLAGADTQYF. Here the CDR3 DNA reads TGTGCCACCAGCAGAGATCTATTGGGACTAGCGGGAGCAGATACGCAGTATTTT. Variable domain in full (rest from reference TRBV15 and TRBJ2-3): DAMVIQNPRYQVTQFGKPVTLSCSQTLNHNVMYWYQQKSSQAPKLLFHYYDKDFNNEADTPDNFQSRRPNTSFCFLDIRSPGLGDTAMYLCATSRDLLGLAGADTQYFGPGTRLTVL.

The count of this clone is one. The CDR3, as DNA: TGTGCCAGCAGCTTGGGGGACAGTTCCTACGAGCAGTACTTC. Translating it yields CASSLGDSSYEQYF. The chain employs TRBV5-4 and TRBJ2-5; the match to TRBD1 covers 7 bases. Judging by the DNA end, TRBJ2-7 fits better; the J call may be wrong. The CDR3 runs 14 residues. Germline CDR1 is SGHNT and CDR2 is YYREEE (reference sequence).

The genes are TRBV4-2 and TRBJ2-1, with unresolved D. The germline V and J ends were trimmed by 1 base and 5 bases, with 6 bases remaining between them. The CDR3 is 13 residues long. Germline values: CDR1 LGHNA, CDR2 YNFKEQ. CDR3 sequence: CASSQVAHNEQFF. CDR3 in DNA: TGTGCCAGCAGCCAAGTAGCACACAATGAGCAGTTCTTC.

The CDR3 reads CASSFPGNTEAFF. For the CDR3, the DNA is TGCGCCAGCAGCTTTCCAGGGAACACTGAAGCTTTCTTT. The chain couples TRBV5-1 to TRBJ1-1, with D uncertain. CDR3 length equals 13 residues. Per the germline V gene, CDR1 is SGHRS and CDR2 is YFSETQ. V was cut by 2 bases and J by 1 base, with 6 bases left in between. Together with reference TRBV5-1 and TRBJ1-1, the CDR3 gives the full variable domain: KAGVTQTPRYLIKTRGQQVTLSCSPISGHRSVSWYQQTPGQGLQFLFEYFSETQRNKGNFPGRFSGRQFSNSRSEMNVSTLELGDSALYLCASSFPGNTEAFFGQGTRLTVV.

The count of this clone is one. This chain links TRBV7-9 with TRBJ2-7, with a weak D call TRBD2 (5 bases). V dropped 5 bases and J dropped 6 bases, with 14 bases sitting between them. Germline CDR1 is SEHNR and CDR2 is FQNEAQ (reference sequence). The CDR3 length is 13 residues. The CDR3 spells CASSPPAGPEQYF. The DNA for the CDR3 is TGTGCCAGCAGCCCTCCCGCGGGTCCCGAGCAGTACTTC. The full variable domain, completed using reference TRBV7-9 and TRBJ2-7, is DTGVSQNPRHKITKRGQNVTFRCDPISEHNRLYWYRQTLGQGPEFLTYFQNEAQLEKSRLLSDRFSAERPKGSFSTLEIQRTEQGDSAMYLCASSPPAGPEQYFGPGTRLTVT.

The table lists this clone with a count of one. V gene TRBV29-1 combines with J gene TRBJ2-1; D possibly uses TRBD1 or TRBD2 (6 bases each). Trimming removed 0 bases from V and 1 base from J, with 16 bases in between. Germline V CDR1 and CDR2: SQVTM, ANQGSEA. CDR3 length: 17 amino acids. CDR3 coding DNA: TGCAGCGTTGAAGATCTTGGGGGGCGGGCGTCCTACAATGAGCAGTTCTTC. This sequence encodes CSVEDLGGRASYNEQFF.

The DNA of the CDR3 is TGTGCCAGCATCCAGGACAGGGAGGGCTACAATGAGCAGTTCTTC. Translating gives CASIQDREGYNEQFF. The V call is TRBV6-5, the J call TRBJ2-1; maybe TRBD1 (8 bases). Trimming stripped 7 bases from V and 3 bases from J, with 16 bases between. The CDR3 has 15 amino acids. CDR1 is MNHEY, CDR2 SVGAGI, per germline.

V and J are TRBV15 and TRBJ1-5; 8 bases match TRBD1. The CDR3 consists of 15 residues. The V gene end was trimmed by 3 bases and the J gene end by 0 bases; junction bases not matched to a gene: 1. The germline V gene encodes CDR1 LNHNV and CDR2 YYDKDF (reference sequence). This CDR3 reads CATSRDRDSNQPQHF. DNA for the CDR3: TGTGCCACCAGCAGGGACAGGGATAGCAATCAGCCCCAGCATTTT.

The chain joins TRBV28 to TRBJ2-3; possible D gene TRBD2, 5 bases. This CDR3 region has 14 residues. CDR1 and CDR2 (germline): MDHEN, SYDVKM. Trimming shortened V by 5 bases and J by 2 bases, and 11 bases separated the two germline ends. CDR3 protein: CASSEGSHTDTQYF. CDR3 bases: TGTGCCAGCAGTGAGGGATCCCACACAGATACGCAGTATTTT.

CDR3 coding DNA: TGTGCCAGCAGTTCATTGACAGAACCGGGGGAGCAGTACTTC. This translates into CASSSLTEPGEQYF. The chain is built from TRBV27 and TRBJ2-7, with D perhaps given as TRBD1 or TRBD2 (5 bases each). The CDR3 is 14 amino acids. V was shortened by 4 bases and J by 7 bases, with 17 bases between the two germline ends. The V gene's germline CDR1 is MNHEY and CDR2 SMNVEV (reference sequence).

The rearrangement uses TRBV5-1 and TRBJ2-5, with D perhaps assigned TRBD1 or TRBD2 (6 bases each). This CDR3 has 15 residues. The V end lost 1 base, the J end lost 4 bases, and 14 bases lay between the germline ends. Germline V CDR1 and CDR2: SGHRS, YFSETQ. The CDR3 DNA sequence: TGCGCCAGCAGCTTGACACAGGGAGGTTTAGAGACCCAGTACTTC. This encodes CASSLTQGGLETQYF. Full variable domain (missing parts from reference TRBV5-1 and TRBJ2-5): KAGVTQTPRYLIKTRGQQVTLSCSPISGHRSVSWYQQTPGQGLQFLFEYFSETQRNKGNFPGRFSGRQFSNSRSEMNVSTLELGDSALYLCASSLTQGGLETQYFGPGTRLLVL.

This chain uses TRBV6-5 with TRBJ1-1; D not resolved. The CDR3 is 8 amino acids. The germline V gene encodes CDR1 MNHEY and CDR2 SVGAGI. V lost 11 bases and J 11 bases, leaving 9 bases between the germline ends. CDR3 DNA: TGTGCCGTCAGCCGGGCTTTCTTT. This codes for CAVSRAFF.

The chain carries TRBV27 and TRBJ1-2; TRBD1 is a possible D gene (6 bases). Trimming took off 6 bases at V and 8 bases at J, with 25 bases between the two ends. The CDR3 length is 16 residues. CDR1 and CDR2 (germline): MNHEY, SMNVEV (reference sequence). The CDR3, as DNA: TGTGCCAGCAGCCACACAGGGAAAGGTGTTTTTAAAGGCTACACCTTC. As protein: CASSHTGKGVFKGYTF.

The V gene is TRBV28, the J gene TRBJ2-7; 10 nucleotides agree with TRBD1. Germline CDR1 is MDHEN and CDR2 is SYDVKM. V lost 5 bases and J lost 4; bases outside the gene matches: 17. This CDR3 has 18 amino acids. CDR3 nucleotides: TGTGCCAGCAGTGATCCGGGACAGGGGATAGTTGTCGAATACGAGCAGTACTTC. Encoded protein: CASSDPGQGIVVEYEQYF.

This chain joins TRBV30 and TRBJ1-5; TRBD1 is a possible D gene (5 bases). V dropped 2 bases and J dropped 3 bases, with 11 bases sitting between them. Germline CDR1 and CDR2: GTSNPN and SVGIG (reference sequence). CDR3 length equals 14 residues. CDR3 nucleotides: TGTGCCTGGAGTCAGGGATTCAACAATCAGCCCCAGCATTTT. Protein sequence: CAWSQGFNNQPQHF. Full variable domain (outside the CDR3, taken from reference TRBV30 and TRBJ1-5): SQTIHQWPATLVQPVGSPLSLECTVEGTSNPNLYWYRQAAGRGLQLLFYSVGIGQISSEVPQNLSASRPQDRQFILSSKKLLLSDSGFYLCAWSQGFNNQPQHFGDGTRLSIL.

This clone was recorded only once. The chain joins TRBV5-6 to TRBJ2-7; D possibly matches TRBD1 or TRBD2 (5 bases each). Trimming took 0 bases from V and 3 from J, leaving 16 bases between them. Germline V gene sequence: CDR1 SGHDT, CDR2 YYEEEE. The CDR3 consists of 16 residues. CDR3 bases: TGTGCCAGCAGCTTGGGACAGATAGGGACGGGCTACGAGCAGTACTTC. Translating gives CASSLGQIGTGYEQYF. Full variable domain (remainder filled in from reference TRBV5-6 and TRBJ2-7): DAGVTQSPTHLIKTRGQQVTLRCSPKSGHDTVSWYQQALGQGPQFIFQYYEEEERQRGNFPDRFSGHQFPNYSSELNVNALLLGDSALYLCASSLGQIGTGYEQYFGPGTRLTVT.